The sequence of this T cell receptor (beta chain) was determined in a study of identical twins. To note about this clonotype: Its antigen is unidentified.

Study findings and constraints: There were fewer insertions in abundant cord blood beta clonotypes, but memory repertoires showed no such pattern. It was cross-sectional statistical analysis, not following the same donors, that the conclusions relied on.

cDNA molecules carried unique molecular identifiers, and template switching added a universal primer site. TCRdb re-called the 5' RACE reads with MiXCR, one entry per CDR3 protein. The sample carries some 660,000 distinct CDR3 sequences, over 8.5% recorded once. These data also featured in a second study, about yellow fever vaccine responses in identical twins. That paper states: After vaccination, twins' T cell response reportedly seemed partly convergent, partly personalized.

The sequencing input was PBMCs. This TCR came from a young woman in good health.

CDR3 sequence reads: CSVTRSSGSTDTQYF. CDR3 in DNA: TGCAGTGTTACGCGGAGTAGCGGGAGCACAGATACGCAGTATTTT. This chain joins TRBV20-1 and TRBJ2-3; the match to TRBD2 covers 7 bases. Looked up from germline, CDR1 is DFQATT and CDR2 is SNEGSKA (reference sequence). The CDR3 extends over 15 amino acids. V shed 7 bases and J 0 bases; nucleotides not matched to a gene: 10.